A selection of T cell receptor beta chains follows, all from one sample in a study of cytomegalovirus exposure and HLA in healthy donors. The data were produced by immunoSEQ multiplex PCR, yet TCRdb's version contains in-frame clones alone and is incomplete. The data show 150,000 or so clones, around three quarters seen once. Sequencing used PBMCs. These receptors all stem from a woman aged 40-49 years in good health and CMV-seronegative. The CDR3 runs from the conserved cysteine through the conserved F or W. Fields, in order: J gene, V gene, CDR3 protein.

J gene: TRBJ1-3
V gene: TRBV4-2
CDR3 protein: CASSSFGNTIYF

J gene: TRBJ2-5
V gene: TRBV11-3
CDR3 protein: CASSSAGLEETQYF

J gene: TRBJ2-1
V gene: TRBV7-9
CDR3 protein: CASSFGRAYNEQFF

J gene: TRBJ2-2
V gene: TRBV11-3
CDR3 protein: CASSPRGVLNTGELFF

J gene: TRBJ2-1
V gene: TRBV28
CDR3 protein: CASSSYGTRGYNEQFF

J gene: TRBJ2-7
V gene: TRBV7-9
CDR3 protein: CASSQEGASYEQYF

J gene: TRBJ2-2
V gene: TRBV7-7
CDR3 protein: CASSQGLAGGSIGELFF

J gene: TRBJ1-2
V gene: TRBV2
CDR3 protein: CAGEIYRGYGYTF

J gene: TRBJ2-2
V gene: TRBV2
CDR3 protein: CASRWITGGGLAGELFF

J gene: TRBJ1-1
V gene: TRBV7-9
CDR3 protein: CASSSNRGQAFF

J gene: TRBJ2-7
V gene: TRBV6-5
CDR3 protein: CAISSILAGGHEQYF

J gene: TRBJ2-7
V gene: TRBV6-1
CDR3 protein: CASSRPGQTYEQYF

J gene: TRBJ1-2
V gene: TRBV29-1
CDR3 protein: CSVVDSEGNYGYTF

J gene: TRBJ1-2
V gene: TRBV4-1
CDR3 protein: CASSQDRGVGPGGYTF

J gene: TRBJ1-1
V gene: TRBV2
CDR3 protein: CASSEQGQGTEAFF

J gene: TRBJ2-7
V gene: TRBV5-4
CDR3 protein: CASSPTGGLAGREQYF

J gene: TRBJ2-5
V gene: TRBV7-9
CDR3 protein: CASSSKAGAETQYF